The clone carrying this T cell receptor (beta chain) was counted between two and nine times. These data originate in a study of a mutant IDH1 vaccine in newly diagnosed glioma. As for time point: baseline, week 1 (first vaccination visit). Treatment: pre-vaccination baseline after standard-of-care therapy. Those who donated had recent WHO grade 3 or 4 IDH1-mutant, ATRX-lost astrocytomas. CDR1 is SNHLY and CDR2 is FYNNEI in the germline V gene. CDR3 length equals 15 residues. Trimming took off 6 bases at V and 3 bases at J, with 14 bases between the two ends. Only in-frame clones appear in the TCRdb table, and some are missing; sequencing was by immunoSEQ multiplex PCR. The table records roughly 34,000 clones, about four fifths of them present only once.

The origin of this receptor is a man aged 45-65 years with glioma. Some clones in this sample may be carry-over from other donors' samples. The chain couples TRBV2 to TRBJ2-2, with a possible D match to TRBD2 (5 bases). Specimen: peripheral blood mononuclear cells (PBMCs), collected from a glioma patient treated with radiotherapy, temozolomide or both. CDR3 in DNA: TGTGCCAGCAGGGGCCCTGGAGGTTACACCGGGGAGCTGTTTTTT. It yields the protein CASRGPGGYTGELFF.